These 27 T cell receptor beta chains were all obtained from the same sample, sequenced in a study of T cell responses to AZD1222 COVID-19 vaccine. Sequencing was performed with immunoSEQ multiplex PCR; in TCRdb, only in-frame clones are kept and a portion is missing. The sample consists of 90,000 to 120,000 clones, around 91% of them appearing once. Specimen: peripheral blood, collected on day 0 of AZD1222 vaccination. The receptors originated from an adult in good health.

The chain joins TRBV7-9 to TRBJ2-3, with 10 positions matching TRBD2. J lost 7 bases, V lost 5 bases, and 18 bases had no gene match. CDR1 is SEHNR and CDR2 is FQNEAQ in the germline V gene (reference sequence). The CDR3 has 18 amino acids. CDR3 protein: CASSPGAKRGGNPYTQYF. As DNA, the CDR3 is TGTGCCAGCAGCCCCGGCGCGAAGCGGGGGGGGAACCCGTATACGCAGTATTTT.

This chain uses TRBV7-9 with TRBJ2-1, with 8 bases fitting TRBD2. Germline V lookup: CDR1 SEHNR, CDR2 FQNEAQ (reference sequence). J was trimmed by 1 base and V by 5 bases; bases with no gene match: 4. The CDR3 loop spans 15 amino acids. CDR3 DNA sequence: TGTGCCAGCAGCCCTACGGGGGGGTCCTACAATGAGCAGTTCTTC. Its translation is CASSPTGGSYNEQFF.

This chain uses TRBV10-3 with TRBJ2-3; D possibly corresponds to TRBD2 (5 bases). V was pared by 6 bases and J by 2 bases, with 9 bases between. Germline-derived CDR1 and CDR2 are ENHRY and SYGVKD. The CDR3 runs 13 residues. This CDR3 reads CAIRARDTDTQYF. The CDR3 region has the DNA TGTGCCATCAGAGCCCGGGACACAGATACGCAGTATTTT.

V and J are TRBV7-2 and TRBJ1-1; D is uncertain. The CDR3 sequence is 14 residues long. V gave up 5 bases and J gave up 4 bases, with 14 bases separating them. CDR1 is SGHTA, CDR2 FQGNSA, per germline. The CDR3 region is CASSPRERITEAFF. DNA for the CDR3: TGTGCCAGCAGCCCGAGGGAAAGGATCACTGAAGCTTTCTTT.

This chain connects TRBV18 to TRBJ1-3, with 7 bases identical to TRBD1. The CDR3 is 14 residues long. Germline V gene sequence: CDR1 KGHSH, CDR2 LQKENI. With V trimmed by 3 bases and J by 5 bases, 4 bases remained unmatched. This CDR3 is CASSPGTERNTIYF. The CDR3 DNA sequence: TGTGCCAGCTCACCTGGGACAGAAAGAAACACCATATATTTT.

The rearrangement links TRBV3-1 (or the pseudogene TRBV3-2) to TRBJ2-7; maybe TRBD1 (7 bases). The germline V gene encodes CDR1 LGHDT and CDR2 YNNKEL (reference sequence). V shed 2 bases and J shed 6 bases, with 17 bases lying between them. The CDR3 consists of 15 residues. The CDR3 DNA reads as TGTGCCAGCAGCCAACACGCAAGACAGGGAGGCGAGCAGTACTTC. The encoded protein is CASSQHARQGGEQYF.

This sequence joins TRBV6-2 or TRBV6-3 and TRBJ2-6, with 7 bases identical to TRBD1. The CDR3 consists of 15 residues. Per germline, CDR1 MNHEY and CDR2 SVGEGT. The V gene end was trimmed by 5 bases and the J gene end by 4 bases; junction bases not matched to a gene: 5. CDR3 DNA sequence: TGTGCCAGCAGTCAACAGGGGACCGGGGCCAACGTCCTGACTTTC. Translation: CASSQQGTGANVLTF.

The rearrangement uses TRBV14 and TRBJ1-1; D gene ambiguous. Per germline, CDR1 SGHDN and CDR2 FVKESK. This CDR3 has 13 amino acids. V was clipped by 4 bases and J by 5 bases, with 11 bases between them. The CDR3 here is CASSPSSGTEAFF. CDR3 in DNA: TGTGCCAGCAGCCCAAGTTCTGGTACTGAAGCTTTCTTT.

This clone was observed a single time. The J gene is TRBJ1-3, the V gene TRBV10-3, with D perhaps matching TRBD1 (6 bases). Germline V gene lookup returns CDR1 ENHRY and CDR2 SYGVKD. There are 14 residues in the CDR3. Trimming pared 1 base from V and 10 bases from J, leaving 14 bases between. This CDR3 is CAISELDSLGTIYF. The CDR3 DNA follows: TGTGCCATCAGTGAGTTGGACAGCCTCGGAACCATATATTTT.

This chain joins TRBV6-2 or TRBV6-3 and TRBJ2-3; 11 bases match TRBD2. The CDR3 sequence is 19 residues long. CDR1 and CDR2 (germline): MNHEY, SVGEGT. The J segment lost 5 bases and the V segment lost 2 bases, leaving 15 bases of the junction unmatched. This chain's CDR3 is CASSYRHGTLAGGQDTQYF. Here the CDR3 DNA reads TGTGCCAGCAGTTACCGACACGGGACTTTAGCGGGGGGGCAAGATACGCAGTATTTT.

The chain links TRBV5-1 to TRBJ1-1; weak D call: TRBD1 (6 bases). Germline assignment: CDR1 SGHRS and CDR2 YFSETQ. This CDR3 comprises 14 residues. The ends were cut back, 1 base at V and 2 bases at J, with 9 bases in the middle. CDR3 DNA sequence: TGCGCCAGCAGCTTGACAGGGCATAACACTGAAGCTTTCTTT. This gives the protein CASSLTGHNTEAFF. The variable domain in full, with the rest retrieved from reference TRBV5-1 and TRBJ1-1, is KAGVTQTPRYLIKTRGQQVTLSCSPISGHRSVSWYQQTPGQGLQFLFEYFSETQRNKGNFPGRFSGRQFSNSRSEMNVSTLELGDSALYLCASSLTGHNTEAFFGQGTRLTVV.

The V gene is TRBV6-2 or TRBV6-3, the J gene TRBJ2-5; possible D gene TRBD2, 6 bases. The CDR3 has 15 residues. Germline assignment: CDR1 MNHEY and CDR2 SVGEGT. The ends were cut back, 2 bases at V and 5 bases at J, with 15 bases in the middle. This CDR3 reads CASSYAGRRMETQYF. The CDR3 DNA sequence: TGTGCCAGCAGTTACGCGGGGCGGCGTATGGAGACCCAGTACTTC.

This clone was counted a few times. This rearrangement joins TRBV6-5 to TRBJ1-2; 7 bases match TRBD1. V lost 0 bases to trimming and J lost 6 bases; unmatched junction nucleotides: 7. Germline-derived CDR1 and CDR2 are MNHEY and SVGAGI. There are 15 residues in the CDR3. CDR3 protein: CASSYSTTGSDGYTF. In DNA, the CDR3 is TGTGCCAGCAGTTACTCGACGACAGGGAGCGATGGCTACACCTTC.

The DNA of the CDR3 is TGTGCCAGCAGCGCGGACGGGGAAACCTACGAGCAGTACTTC. Translated, it gives CASSADGETYEQYF. The rearrangement uses TRBV9 and TRBJ2-7; perhaps TRBD2 as D (5 bases). Per the germline V gene, CDR1 is SGDLS and CDR2 is YYNGEE. The CDR3 totals 14 residues. V lost 3 bases, J lost 2 bases, and 12 bases lay in between.

The CDR3 nucleotides are TGTGCCAGCAGCTTAGAAAGGCAGGGGCCTGCCTACGAGCAGTACTTC. Translation gives CASSLERQGPAYEQYF. V gene TRBV7-9 combines with J gene TRBJ2-7; tentative D call: TRBD1 (6 bases). There are 16 residues in the CDR3. The germline V gene encodes CDR1 SEHNR and CDR2 FQNEAQ (reference sequence). V was trimmed by 1 base and J by 2 bases, leaving 15 bases between them.

J is TRBJ2-7 and V is TRBV6-5; 7 nucleotides agree with TRBD2. V gave up 5 bases and J gave up 9 bases; unmatched junction bases: 4. Germline V gene data show CDR1 as MNHEY and CDR2 as SVGAGI. The CDR3 runs 11 residues. The CDR3 spells CASSTTGGQYF. The CDR3 DNA sequence: TGTGCCAGCAGTACCACGGGGGGGCAGTACTTC.

The V call is TRBV30, the J call TRBJ1-2; D is ambiguous. V gave up 0 bases and J gave up 4 bases, with 9 bases separating them. The germline V gene has CDR1 GTSNPN and CDR2 SVGIG (reference sequence). The CDR3 contains 13 residues. CDR3 coding DNA: TGTGCCTGGAGTGTATTAGAGGGCTATGGCTACACCTTC. Its translation: CAWSVLEGYGYTF. The variable domain in full, with the rest retrieved from reference TRBV30 and TRBJ1-2, is SQTIHQWPATLVQPVGSPLSLECTVEGTSNPNLYWYRQAAGRGLQLLFYSVGIGQISSEVPQNLSASRPQDRQFILSSKKLLLSDSGFYLCAWSVLEGYGYTFGSGTRLTVV.

This CDR3 is CASSADRVYNEQFF. The CDR3 DNA reads TGTGCCAGCAGTGCAGACAGGGTTTACAATGAGCAGTTCTTC. The genes are TRBV27 and TRBJ2-1; 7 bases line up with TRBD1. V shed 5 bases and J 4 bases; nucleotides not matched to a gene: 5. Germline CDR1 and CDR2: MNHEY and SMNVEV (reference sequence). The CDR3 length is 14 residues.

The chain is built from TRBV9 and TRBJ2-2; 11 nucleotides align to TRBD1. V was pared by 6 bases and J by 4 bases, with 2 bases of the junction left unmatched. CDR1 is SGDLS and CDR2 is YYNGEE in the germline V gene. The CDR3 spans 14 residues. CDR3 nucleotides: TGTGCCAGCACGGACAGGGGGCGCACCGGGGAGCTGTTTTTT. Amino acid sequence: CASTDRGRTGELFF.

The CDR3 here is CASRRGLGSEKLFF. The CDR3 DNA is TGTGCCAGCAGGAGGGGGCTGGGGTCTGAAAAACTGTTTTTT. The gene calls are TRBV2 and TRBJ1-4; 7 bases align to TRBD1. V lost 6 bases and J lost 7; bases outside the gene matches: 8. There are 14 residues in the CDR3. Germline V lookup: CDR1 SNHLY, CDR2 FYNNEI.

The rearrangement uses TRBV6-5 and TRBJ2-3; D uncertain. The CDR3 length is 14 residues. V dropped 4 bases and J dropped 2 bases, with 10 bases sitting between them. Germline values: CDR1 MNHEY, CDR2 SVGAGI. For the CDR3, the DNA is TGTGCCAGCAGTTCTCAGCTTTCCACAGATACGCAGTATTTT. Its translation: CASSSQLSTDTQYF.

This sequence joins TRBV18 and TRBJ1-3, with D unresolved. This CDR3 has 15 residues. Germline-derived CDR1 and CDR2 are KGHSH and LQKENI. V lost 3 bases and J 0 bases, leaving 9 bases between the germline ends. The CDR3 coding sequence is TGTGCCAGCTCACCCACCGGGTACTCTGGAAACACCATATATTTT. Translated, it gives CASSPTGYSGNTIYF. The variable domain in full, with the rest retrieved from reference TRBV18 and TRBJ1-3, is NAGVMQNPRHLVRRRGQEARLRCSPMKGHSHVYWYRQLPEEGLKFMVYLQKENIIDESGMPKERFSAEFPKEGPSILRIQQVVRGDSAAYFCASSPTGYSGNTIYFGEGSWLTVV.

The V gene is TRBV28, the J gene TRBJ1-5, with D unclear. Germline CDR1 MDHEN, CDR2 SYDVKM. The CDR3 is 14 amino acids. Trimming shortened V by 7 bases and J by 2 bases, and 12 bases separated the two germline ends. Written as DNA, the CDR3 is TGTGCCAGCACCAAGGGTGGGGGCAATCAGCCCCAGCATTTT. Encoded protein: CASTKGGGNQPQHF.

This chain uses TRBV19 with TRBJ1-2; D unclear. CDR1 is LNHDA, CDR2 SQIVND, per germline (reference sequence). This CDR3 region has 14 residues. The V and J ends lost 3 bases and 8 bases respectively, with 16 bases between them. CDR3 sequence (DNA): TGTGCCAGTAGTATTGACGGCCAGTGGAAGGGCTACACCTTC. This encodes CASSIDGQWKGYTF. Filled out from reference TRBV19 and TRBJ1-2, the complete variable domain reads DGGITQSPKYLFRKEGQNVTLSCEQNLNHDAMYWYRQDPGQGLRLIYYSQIVNDFQKGDIAEGYSVSREKKESFPLTVTSAQKNPTAFYLCASSIDGQWKGYTFGSGTRLTVV.

The chain couples TRBV3-1 (or the pseudogene TRBV3-2) to TRBJ2-5; the match to TRBD2 covers 8 bases. Germline-derived CDR1 and CDR2 are LGHDT and YNNKEL (reference sequence). The CDR3 has 15 amino acids. The V gene end was trimmed by 2 bases and the J gene end by 2 bases; junction bases not matched to a gene: 4. The CDR3 spells CASSQFTGGQETQYF. CDR3 DNA sequence: TGTGCCAGCAGCCAATTTACGGGGGGGCAAGAGACCCAGTACTTC.

This clone appeared a single time. The V and J genes are TRBV27 and TRBJ2-7, with a possible D match to TRBD1 (6 bases). Germline loops: CDR1 MNHEY, CDR2 SMNVEV (reference sequence). The V and J ends lost 6 bases and 2 bases respectively, with 11 bases between them. This CDR3 has 13 residues. The CDR3 region is CASSFGQPYEQYF. The CDR3 DNA is TGTGCCAGCAGCTTCGGACAGCCCTACGAGCAGTACTTC.

The gene calls are TRBV3-1 (or the pseudogene TRBV3-2) and TRBJ2-1; 10 bases map to TRBD2. The V gene's germline CDR1 is LGHDT and CDR2 YNNKEL (reference sequence). The ends lost 1 base at V and 4 bases at J; junction bases unmatched: 1. This CDR3 region has 15 residues. The CDR3, as DNA: TGTGCCAGCAGCCAAGGTAGCGGGGGGTACAATGAGCAGTTCTTC. Protein product: CASSQGSGGYNEQFF.